Following are 12 T cell receptor beta chains from one sample sequenced in a study of shared clonotypes between healthy human individuals. Libraries were prepared by immunoSEQ multiplex PCR; TCRdb keeps only in-frame clonotypes and omits some of them. The table has about 1,800,000 clones, about 95% seen once. CD45RO negativity and positive selection for CCR7 defined naive CD8 cells, a population that excluded terminally differentiated effector memory CD45RA+ cells. Sequenced sample: naive CD8+ T cells sorted from blood. The receptors were gathered from a man aged 18 to 30 in good health.

The rearrangement links TRBV28 to TRBJ1-1; D gene unclear. Germline CDR1 and CDR2: MDHEN and SYDVKM. The V end was cut by 10 bases, the J end by 1 base, with 10 bases between. CDR3 length: 12 residues. This CDR3 is CATTEGNTEAFF. CDR3 coding DNA: TGTGCCACCACGGAGGGGAACACTGAAGCTTTCTTT. The full variable domain, rest sourced from reference TRBV28 and TRBJ1-1, is DVKVTQSSRYLVKRTGEKVFLECVQDMDHENMFWYRQDPGLGLRLIYFSYDVKMKEKGDIPEGYSVSREKKERFSLILESASTNQTSMYLCATTEGNTEAFFGQGTRLTVV.

The genes are TRBV7-9 and TRBJ2-7, with 8 bases aligning to TRBD1. V was clipped by 10 bases and J by 4 bases; unmatched bases: 9. Looked up from germline, CDR1 is SEHNR and CDR2 is FQNEAQ (reference sequence). This CDR3 has 13 amino acids. The CDR3 region is CATREQGEYEQYF. CDR3 nucleotides: TGTGCCACCAGAGAACAGGGGGAATACGAGCAGTACTTC.

Notes on this clone: The sample contains more than one DNA sequence encoding this CDR3. The chain links TRBV4-1 to TRBJ2-7; possibly TRBD1 or TRBD2 for D (5 bases each). The CDR3 spans 15 residues. The germline V gene has CDR1 MGHRA and CDR2 YSYEKL. V lost 1 base and J lost 0, with 10 bases in between. CDR3 protein: CASSQAAGTSYEQYF. The CDR3 DNA reads as TGCGCCAGCAGCCAAGCTGCAGGGACCTCCTACGAGCAGTACTTC.

The chain combines TRBV19 with TRBJ2-7; 11 bases are a match to TRBD1. J gave up 4 bases and V 10 bases, and 9 bases lay outside the gene matches. Germline-derived CDR1 and CDR2 are LNHDA and SQIVND (reference sequence). The CDR3 totals 14 residues. CDR3 protein: CATSWTGGRYEQYF. The CDR3 region has the DNA TGTGCCACCTCGTGGACAGGGGGCAGATACGAGCAGTACTTC.

The V gene is TRBV7-9, the J gene TRBJ2-7, with D perhaps given as TRBD1 or TRBD2 (5 bases each). This CDR3 contains 14 residues. Trimming cost V 2 bases and J 3 bases, with 11 bases left between them. CDR1 SEHNR and CDR2 FQNEAQ come from the germline V gene (reference sequence). The CDR3 is CASSLYGTGYEQYF. The CDR3 nucleotides are TGTGCCAGCAGCTTATACGGGACGGGCTACGAGCAGTACTTC.

The J gene is TRBJ2-5, the V gene TRBV19; D is unresolved. V was cut by 0 bases and J by 0 bases, with 8 bases left in between. The CDR3 has 15 residues. The V gene's germline CDR1 is LNHDA and CDR2 SQIVND (reference sequence). CDR3 region: CASSIDLEYQETQYF. In DNA, the CDR3 is TGTGCCAGTAGTATAGATTTGGAATACCAAGAGACCCAGTACTTC.

This sequence joins TRBV25-1 and TRBJ2-7; 9 nucleotides agree with TRBD2. CDR1 and CDR2 from the germline V gene are MGHDK and SYGVNS. The CDR3 is 16 residues long. V lost 2 bases and J lost 4; bases outside the gene matches: 9. CDR3 DNA: TGTGCCAGCAGTGAACCTCTAGCGGGATCTACATACGAGCAGTACTTC. Protein sequence: CASSEPLAGSTYEQYF.

V and J are TRBV5-4 and TRBJ2-1; 9 bases match TRBD2. CDR3 length equals 16 residues. V gave up 0 bases and J gave up 0 bases; unmatched junction bases: 1. Germline V gives CDR1 SGHNT, CDR2 YYREEE (reference sequence). The CDR3 nucleotides are TGTGCCAGCAGCTTGGGCGGGGGGGACTCCTACAATGAGCAGTTCTTC. This codes for CASSLGGGDSYNEQFF.

This clone was picked up one time. The V call is TRBV9, the J call TRBJ2-1; TRBD2 might be the D (6 bases). Germline V lookup: CDR1 SGDLS, CDR2 YYNGEE. The V gene lost 5 bases and the J gene lost 7 bases, with 19 bases spanning the gap. This CDR3 is 15 amino acids long. The CDR3 spells CASSTPGTGRNEQFF. CDR3 nucleotides: TGTGCCAGCAGTACCCCGGGGACTGGTAGGAATGAGCAGTTCTTC.

The CDR3 loop is CASSFTGDYEQYF. The CDR3 DNA reads as TGCGCCAGCAGCTTTACAGGAGACTACGAGCAGTACTTC. The rearrangement links TRBV5-1 to TRBJ2-7; D possibly corresponds to TRBD1 (5 bases). This CDR3 is 13 amino acids long. V was cut by 2 bases and J by 3 bases, with 9 bases left in between. Germline loops: CDR1 SGHRS, CDR2 YFSETQ.

V usage is TRBV7-8 and J usage is TRBJ2-7, with D uncertain. Germline CDR1 and CDR2: SGHVS and FQNEAQ. The V end lost 5 bases, the J end lost 2 bases, and 13 bases lay between the germline ends. This CDR3 is 14 amino acids long. The CDR3 spells CASSPLEEPYEQYF. The CDR3 nucleotides read TGTGCCAGCAGCCCGCTTGAGGAGCCCTACGAGCAGTACTTC.

V and J are TRBV6-5 and TRBJ1-1, with D possibly being TRBD1 (5 bases). This CDR3 contains 14 residues. The V gene lost 3 bases and the J gene lost 5 bases, with 13 bases spanning the gap. Germline CDR1 MNHEY, CDR2 SVGAGI. CDR3 in DNA: TGTGCCAGCAGTTATAAGGGGCAATGGACTGAAGCTTTCTTT. Translation: CASSYKGQWTEAFF.